The 5 T cell receptor beta chains below all came from one sample that was sequenced in a study of technical replicates of blood from a handful of donors. Assay used: immunoSEQ multiplex PCR; TCRdb lists only in-frame clones, some missing. The sample has 80,000 or so clones, approximately 94% seen once; the top ten hold about 0.39%. Sample: T cells isolated from PBMCs. The receptors here all came from a human donor in good health.

This clone was detected once. This sequence joins TRBV7-3 and TRBJ1-1; D unresolved. The CDR3 totals 12 residues. V was clipped by 8 bases and J by 1 base, with 8 bases between them. Germline V gene sequence: CDR1 SGHTA, CDR2 FQGTGA. The DNA for the CDR3 is TGTGCCAGCTTCGGTGGGAACACTGAAGCTTTCTTT. This encodes CASFGGNTEAFF.

Only a few counts were recorded for this clone. The chain joins TRBV30 to TRBJ2-1; possible D gene TRBD2, 7 bases. Germline assignment: CDR1 GTSNPN and CDR2 SVGIG (reference sequence). This CDR3 is 13 amino acids long. Trimming shortened V by 4 bases and J by 3 bases, and 10 bases separated the two germline ends. CDR3 sequence reads: CAWKGGGYNEQFF. The CDR3 DNA reads TGTGCCTGGAAAGGGGGGGGCTACAATGAGCAGTTCTTC. The complete variable domain, with remaining parts taken from reference TRBV30 and TRBJ2-1, reads SQTIHQWPATLVQPVGSPLSLECTVEGTSNPNLYWYRQAAGRGLQLLFYSVGIGQISSEVPQNLSASRPQDRQFILSSKKLLLSDSGFYLCAWKGGGYNEQFFGPGTRLTVL.

The genes are TRBV9 and TRBJ2-7; tentative D call: TRBD1 (6 bases). The CDR3 is made up of 16 amino acids. The germline V gene has CDR1 SGDLS and CDR2 YYNGEE. V gave up 6 bases and J gave up 5 bases, with 24 bases separating them. The CDR3 here is CASTPGVVWLGDEQYF. CDR3 DNA sequence: TGTGCCAGCACCCCAGGGGTAGTCTGGCTAGGGGACGAGCAGTACTTC.

The V and J genes are TRBV5-4 and TRBJ1-5; D is perhaps TRBD1 (5 bases). CDR1 is SGHNT, CDR2 YYREEE, per germline (reference sequence). Trimming took 5 bases from V and 4 from J, leaving 13 bases between them. The CDR3 spans 14 residues. CDR3 in DNA: TGTGCCAGCAGATCCGACAGATCGAATCAGCCCCAGCATTTT. This codes for CASRSDRSNQPQHF.

This clone was detected once. CDR3 sequence (DNA): TGCGCCAGCAGCCAAGAAGACATTCAATCCTACGAGCAGTACTTC. Amino acid sequence: CASSQEDIQSYEQYF. The V gene is TRBV4-1, the J gene TRBJ2-7; no clear D gene. The V end lost 0 bases, the J end lost 1 base, and 10 bases lay between the germline ends. The CDR3 runs to 15 residues. Germline CDR1 is MGHRA and CDR2 is YSYEKL.